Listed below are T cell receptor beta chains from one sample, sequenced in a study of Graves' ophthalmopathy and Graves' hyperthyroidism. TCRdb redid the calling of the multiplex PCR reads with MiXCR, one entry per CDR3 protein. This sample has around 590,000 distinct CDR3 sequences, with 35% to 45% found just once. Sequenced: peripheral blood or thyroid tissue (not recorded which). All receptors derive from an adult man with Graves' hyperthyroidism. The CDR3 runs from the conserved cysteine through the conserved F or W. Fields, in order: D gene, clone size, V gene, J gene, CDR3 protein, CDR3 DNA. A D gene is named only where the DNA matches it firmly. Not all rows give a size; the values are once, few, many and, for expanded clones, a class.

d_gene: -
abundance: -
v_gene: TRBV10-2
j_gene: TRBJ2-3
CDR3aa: CASSESWSTDTQYF
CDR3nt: TGCGCCAGCAGTGAGAGTTGGTCCACAGATACGCAGTATTTT

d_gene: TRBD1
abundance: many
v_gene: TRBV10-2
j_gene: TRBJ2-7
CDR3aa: CASRGDSSYEQYF
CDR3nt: TGCGCCAGCAGGGGGGACAGCTCTTACGAGCAGTACTTC

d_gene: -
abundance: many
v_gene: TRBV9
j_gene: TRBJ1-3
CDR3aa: CASSFSTGRNTIYF
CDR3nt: TGTGCCAGCAGCTTCAGCACTGGAAGAAACACCATATATTTT

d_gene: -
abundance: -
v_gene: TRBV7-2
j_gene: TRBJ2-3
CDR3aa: CASSTGQGDGTRYF
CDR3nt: TGTGCCAGCAGCACGGGCCAGGGAGATGGGACGCGGTATTTT

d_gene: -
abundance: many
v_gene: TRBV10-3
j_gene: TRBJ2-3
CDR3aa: CAISESFAASTDTQYF
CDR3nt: TGTGCCATCAGTGAGTCATTCGCGGCTAGCACAGATACGCAGTATTTT

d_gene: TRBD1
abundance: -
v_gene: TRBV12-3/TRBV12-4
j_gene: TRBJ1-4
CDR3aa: CASSRTGF
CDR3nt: TGTGCCAGCAGCCGGACAGGGTTT

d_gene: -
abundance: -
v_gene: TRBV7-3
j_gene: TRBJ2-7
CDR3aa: CASSLDSHDHNEQYF
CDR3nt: TGTGCCAGCAGCCTTGACTCCCACGATCACAATGAGCAGTACTTC

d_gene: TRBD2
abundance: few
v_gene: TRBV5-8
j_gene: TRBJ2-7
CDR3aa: CASSPTTSGVPYEQYF
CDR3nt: TGTGCCAGCAGCCCAACGACTAGCGGGGTCCCCTACGAGCAGTACTTC

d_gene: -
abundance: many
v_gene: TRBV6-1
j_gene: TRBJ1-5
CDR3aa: CASSGGTGLQPQHF
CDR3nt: TGTGCCAGCAGTGGCGGAACAGGGCTCCAGCCCCAGCATTTT

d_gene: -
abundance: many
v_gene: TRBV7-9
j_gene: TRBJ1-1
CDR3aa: CASSLVGLTEAFF
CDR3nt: TGTGCCAGCAGCTTGGTCGGCCTGACTGAAGCTTTCTTT

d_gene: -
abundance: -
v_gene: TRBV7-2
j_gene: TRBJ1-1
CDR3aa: CASSLQGVSDEAFF
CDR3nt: TGTGCCAGCAGCTTACAGGGAGTAAGTGATGAAGCTTTCTTT

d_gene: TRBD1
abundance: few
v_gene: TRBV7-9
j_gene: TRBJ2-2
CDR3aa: CASSQAQGVNTGELFF
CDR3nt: TGTGCCAGCAGCCAAGCACAGGGGGTAAACACCGGGGAGCTGTTTTTT

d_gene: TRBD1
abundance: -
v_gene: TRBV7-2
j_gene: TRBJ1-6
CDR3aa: CAWSRPLGTGPSPLHF
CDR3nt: TGTGCCTGGAGCAGACCCCTCGGGACAGGGCCCTCACCCCTCCACTTT

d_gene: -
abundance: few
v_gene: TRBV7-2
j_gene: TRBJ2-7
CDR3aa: CASSSPQGLISYEQYF
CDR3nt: TGTGCCAGCAGCTCACCCCAGGGGTTAATTTCCTACGAGCAGTACTTC

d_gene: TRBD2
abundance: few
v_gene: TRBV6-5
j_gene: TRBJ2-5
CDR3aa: CASSYFGLAKQETQYF
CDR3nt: TGTGCCAGCAGTTACTTCGGACTAGCGAAACAAGAGACCCAGTACTTC

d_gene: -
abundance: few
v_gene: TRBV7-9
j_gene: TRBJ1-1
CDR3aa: CASSQSSRYQGLNTEAFF
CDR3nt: TGCGCCAGCAGCCAATCAAGCCGTTATCAGGGTTTGAACACTGAAGCTTTCTTT

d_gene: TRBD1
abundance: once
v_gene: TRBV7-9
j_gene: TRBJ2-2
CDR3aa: CASSQQTGVDTGELFF
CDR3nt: TGTGCCAGCAGCCAACAGACAGGGGTCGACACCGGGGAGCTGTTTTTT

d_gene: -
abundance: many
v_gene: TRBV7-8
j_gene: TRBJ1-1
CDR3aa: CASSLAAGVNTEAFF
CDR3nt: TGTGCCAGCAGCTTAGCGGCAGGGGTGAACACTGAAGCTTTCTTT

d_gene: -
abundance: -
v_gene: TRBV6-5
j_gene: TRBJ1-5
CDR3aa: CAISVGDNQPQHF
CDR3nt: TGTGCCATCAGTGTGGGTGACAATCAGCCCCAGCATTTT

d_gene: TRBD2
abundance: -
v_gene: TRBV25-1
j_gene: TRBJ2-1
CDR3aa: CASSFLAASYNEQFF
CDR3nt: TGTGCCAGCAGCTTCCTAGCGGCCTCCTACAATGAGCAGTTCTTC

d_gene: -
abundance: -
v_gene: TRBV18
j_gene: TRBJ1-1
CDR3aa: CASSRGEQAFF
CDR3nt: TGTGCCAGCTCACGGGGGGAACAAGCTTTCTTT

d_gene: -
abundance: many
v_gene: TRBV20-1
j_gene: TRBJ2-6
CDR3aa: CSAKGGGGNSGANVLTF
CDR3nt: TGCAGTGCTAAAGGGGGTGGAGGGAACTCTGGGGCCAACGTCCTGACTTTC

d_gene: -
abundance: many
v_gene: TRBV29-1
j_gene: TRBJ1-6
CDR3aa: CSVVLDSNSPLHF
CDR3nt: TGCAGCGTTGTACTAGACAGCAATTCACCCCTCCACTTT

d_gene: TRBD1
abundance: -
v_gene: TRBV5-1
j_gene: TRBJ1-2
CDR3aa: CASSADRGHGYGYTF
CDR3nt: TGCGCCAGCAGCGCGGACAGGGGGCATGGCTATGGCTACACCTTC

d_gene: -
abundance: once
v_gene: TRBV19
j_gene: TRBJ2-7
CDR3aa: CASSTDALSYEQYF
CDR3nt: TGTGCCAGTAGTACGGACGCCCTCTCCTACGAGCAGTACTTC

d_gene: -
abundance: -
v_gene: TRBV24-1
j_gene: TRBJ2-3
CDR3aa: CATSEREPYTQYF
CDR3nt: TGTGCCACCAGTGAGAGGGAACCGTATACGCAGTATTTT

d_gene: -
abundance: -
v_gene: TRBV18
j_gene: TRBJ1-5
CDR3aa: CASSPRKSNQPQHF
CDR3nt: TGTGCCAGCTCACCACGTAAGAGCAATCAGCCCCAGCATTTT

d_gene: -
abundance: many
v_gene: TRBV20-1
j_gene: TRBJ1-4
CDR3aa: CSARTNEKLFF
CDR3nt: TGCAGTGCTAGAACTAATGAAAAACTGTTTTTT

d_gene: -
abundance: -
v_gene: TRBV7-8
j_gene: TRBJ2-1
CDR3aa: CASSLMSGTTHEQFF
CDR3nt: TGTGCCAGCAGCTTGATGTCCGGGACAACGCATGAGCAGTTCTTC

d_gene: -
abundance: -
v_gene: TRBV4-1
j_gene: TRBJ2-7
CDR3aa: CASSQVAGEGPPPYEQYF
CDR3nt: TGCGCCAGCAGCCAAGTGGCGGGCGAGGGGCCCCCCCCCTACGAGCAGTACTTC

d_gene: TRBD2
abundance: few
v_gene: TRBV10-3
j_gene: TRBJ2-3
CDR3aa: CAISESREADTQYF
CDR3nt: TGTGCCATCAGTGAGTCTCGGGAGGCAGATACGCAGTATTTT

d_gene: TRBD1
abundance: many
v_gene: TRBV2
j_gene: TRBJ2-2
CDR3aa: CATTSPDRDTGELFF
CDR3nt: TGTGCCACCACCAGTCCCGACAGGGACACCGGGGAGCTGTTTTTT

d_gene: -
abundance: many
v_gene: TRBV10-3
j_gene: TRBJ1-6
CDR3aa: CAIRSGTDSYNSPLHF
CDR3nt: TGTGCCATCAGATCCGGGACCGACTCCTATAATTCACCCCTCCACTTT

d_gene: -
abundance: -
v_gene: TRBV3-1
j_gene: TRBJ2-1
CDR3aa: CASSHLRTYNEQFF
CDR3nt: TGTGCCAGCAGCCATTTGCGAACCTACAATGAGCAGTTCTTC

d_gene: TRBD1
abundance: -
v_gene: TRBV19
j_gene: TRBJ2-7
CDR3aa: CASSEENMDRVTYEQYF
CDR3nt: TGTGCCAGTAGCGAGGAAAACATGGACAGGGTTACCTACGAGCAGTACTTC

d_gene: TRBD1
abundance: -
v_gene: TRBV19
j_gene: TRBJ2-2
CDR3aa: CASRPGTGLGTGELFF
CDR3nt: TGTGCCAGTAGGCCCGGGACAGGGTTGGGCACCGGGGAGCTGTTTTTT

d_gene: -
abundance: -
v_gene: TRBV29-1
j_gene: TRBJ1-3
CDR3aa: CSVVQADGNTIYF
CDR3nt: TGCAGCGTTGTGCAGGCGGATGGAAACACCATATATTTT

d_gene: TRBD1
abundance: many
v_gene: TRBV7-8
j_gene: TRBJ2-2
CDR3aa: CASSLLRTGTGELFF
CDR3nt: TGTGCCAGCAGCTTACTAAGGACAGGGACCGGGGAGCTGTTTTTT

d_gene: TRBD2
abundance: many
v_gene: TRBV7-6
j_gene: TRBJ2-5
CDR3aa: CASSGAGGQETQYF
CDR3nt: TGTGCCAGCAGCGGGGCGGGAGGTCAAGAGACCCAGTACTTC